The source of this TCR gamma chain is a study of Vδ1+ human thymocytes. Findings of the study overall: Unexpected Vdelta2 sequences could cause misinterpretation of bulk repertoire data. In the thymus, TRG and TRD repertoires looked highly polyclonal with Gaussian CDR3 lengths. Thymic delta-chain repertoires held roughly 18% Vdelta2 sequences and few Vdelta3, despite high sort purity.

This clone occurred once. Its target is unknown. Thymocytes were sorted as CD3+ TCRVdelta1+ TCRVdelta2- after alphabeta T cell depletion. Purity of the sorted Vdelta1+ thymocytes ranged from roughly 96% to 99.6%. Extracted RNA was reverse transcribed into cDNA. Multiplex PCR used pooled V-gene forward primers and a constant-region reverse primer to amplify CDR3s. TCRdb re-processed the multiplex PCR reads using CATT. This sample carries about 36,000 gamma-chain clones, 20% to 25% of them seen once, and the ten largest clones take around 2%. Germline loops: CDR1 EGSTGY, CDR2 YDSYTSSV. The CDR3 totals 14 residues. The V and J ends lost 1 base and 5 bases, in that order; junction bases with no gene match: 8.

This sequence joins TRGV4 and TRGJ1 or TRGJ2. What was sequenced was Vdelta1+ gamma-delta thymocytes from the thymus. This sample's subset: FACS-sorted CD3+ TCRalphabeta- TCRVdelta1+ TCRVdelta2- thymocytes. This TCR came from a girl under three years old who had congenital heart surgery. Here the CDR3 reads CATWDGLGDYKKLF. DNA for the CDR3: TGTGCCACCTGGGATGGATTAGGGGATTATAAGAAACTCTTT.